This T cell receptor beta chain was recovered during a study of T cell repertoires in cytomegalovirus infection. As for the study in general: Selection of CMV epitopes for the study included recently identified HLA-C-restricted and well-studied HLA-B-restricted ones. Both a matching HLA type and CMV infection were indicated by public TCR beta signatures.

Regarding the study as a whole: CMV-specific TCR beta clonotypes restricted by HLA-C dominated the ex vivo response.

The CDR3 runs 13 residues. Trimming removed 6 bases from V and 5 bases from J, with 13 bases in between. The V gene's germline CDR1 is SGHDN and CDR2 FVKESK. MiXCR, applied by TCRdb to the reads, yields one record per CDR3 protein. The sample yields hundreds of thousands of distinct CDR3 sequences, 30% to 35% seen once. This clonotype was seen a handful of times. Its antigen is not identified. Sequenced material: cultured CD8+ T cells from PBMCs, taken from culture after CMV antigen stimulation. The V gene is TRBV14, the J gene TRBJ2-5, with D possibly being TRBD1 or TRBD2 (5 bases each). The TCR was taken from a human donor in good health (CMV status not recorded). Some clones in this sample may be carry-over from other donors' samples. The chain's CDR3 is CASRQFGAETQYF. The CDR3 DNA reads TGTGCCAGCAGACAATTCGGGGCCGAGACCCAGTACTTC. The complete variable domain, with remaining parts taken from reference TRBV14 and TRBJ2-5, reads EAGVTQFPSHSVIEKGQTVTLRCDPISGHDNLYWYRRVMGKEIKFLLHFVKESKQDESGMPNNRFLAERTGGTYSTLKVQPAELEDSGVYFCASRQFGAETQYFGPGTRLLVL.